The clone carrying this T cell receptor beta chain is a singleton in its sample. Trimming took off 5 bases at V and 4 bases at J, with 11 bases between the two ends. Looked up from germline, CDR1 is MDHEN and CDR2 is SYDVKM. This CDR3 has 13 amino acids. Researchers took RNA transcripts and amplified the TCR beta CDR3 regions from them. The HTBI primer set was used in a first-round RT-PCR of the TCR CDR3. TCRdb independently ran MiXCR on the multiplex PCR reads; one entry per CDR3 protein. In the table there are 600,000 to 750,000 distinct CDR3 sequences, 15% to 20% of which are singletons. Graves' hyperthyroidism without ophthalmopathy progression within 18 months was termed stable. The record originates from a study of T cells in Graves' hyperthyroidism and ophthalmopathy.

Sequencing was carried out using blood. This receptor was obtained from a man in his fifties or sixties with Graves' hyperthyroidism. V is TRBV28 and J is TRBJ1-2; D is unclear. DNA of the CDR3: TGTGCCAGCAGTCAAGGACCGTTCTATGGCTACACCTTC. Translating gives CASSQGPFYGYTF.